This is a list of T cell receptor beta chains from one sample in a study of CD4 T cells in relation to SARS-CoV-2 and coronaviruses. Antigens for these TCRs are unknown. Using immunoSEQ multiplex PCR, the repertoire was profiled, and TCRdb retains in-frame clones only, with some absent. The sample contains about 36,000 clones, 77% of which appear only once. Input material: memory CD4+ T cells from PBMCs, cultured in vitro. The receptors come from an adult with COVID-19. CDR3s include the opening cysteine and the closing phenylalanine or tryptophan. The D gene is left open where the match is weak. Rows may omit the clone size; those that give it use once, few, many or a size class.

j_call clone_size v_call d_call cdr3_aa cdr3_nt
TRBJ2-1 - TRBV19 - CATRLLATNEQFF TGTGCCACCCGACTGCTAGCTACCAATGAGCAGTTCTTC
TRBJ2-4 - TRBV13 - CASSPRQGGGNIQYF TGTGCCAGCAGCCCTCGCCAGGGAGGGGGAAACATTCAGTACTTC
TRBJ2-7 - TRBV6-5 - CASSHTGTTYEQYF TGTGCCAGCAGTCACACCGGGACAACCTACGAGCAGTACTTC
TRBJ2-5 - TRBV5-1 TRBD1 CASSPGTGGTETQYF TGCGCCAGCAGCCCAGGGACAGGGGGTACGGAGACCCAGTACTTC
TRBJ2-1 - TRBV4-1 - CASSQDQVGRLRGEQFF TGCGCCAGCAGCCAAGATCAGGTCGGGAGATTACGGGGTGAGCAGTTCTTC
TRBJ2-4 - TRBV6-2/TRBV6-3 - CASSSGTGARNIQYF TGTGCCAGCAGTTCCGGGACGGGAGCTAGGAACATTCAGTACTTC
TRBJ1-5 - TRBV19 - CASSIDPRDPYSNQPQHF TGTGCCAGTAGTATAGATCCCCGGGATCCGTATAGCAATCAGCCCCAGCATTTT
TRBJ2-2 - TRBV5-1 - CASRTGANTGELFF TGCGCCAGCCGTACTGGCGCTAACACCGGGGAGCTGTTTTTT
TRBJ2-5 - TRBV24-1 TRBD2 CATSDLGREQETQYF TGTGCCACCAGTGATCTAGGGCGGGAGCAAGAGACCCAGTACTTC
TRBJ2-5 - TRBV7-9 TRBD2 CASSLELAGGETQYF TGTGCCAGCAGCTTAGAACTAGCGGGAGGAGAGACCCAGTACTTC
TRBJ1-4 - TRBV2 - CASSRGRDEKLFF TGTGCCAGCAGTAGGGGCAGGGATGAAAAACTGTTTTTT
TRBJ2-5 few TRBV30 - CAWSRGGRETQYF TGTGCCTGGAGTAGGGGGGGGAGAGAGACCCAGTACTTC
TRBJ2-1 - TRBV7-2 - CASSLRGQAGFLKYNEQFF TGTGCCAGCAGCTTACGGGGACAAGCGGGGTTCCTGAAATACAATGAGCAGTTCTTC
TRBJ1-2 - TRBV28 - CASSGEGGIGGYTF TGTGCCAGCAGTGGGGAGGGGGGGATCGGCGGCTACACCTTC
TRBJ1-2 - TRBV5-5 - CASSLRGDYGYTF TGTGCCAGCAGCTTGCGGGGGGACTATGGCTACACCTTC
TRBJ1-2 few TRBV18 TRBD1 CASSPGQVYGYTF TGTGCCAGCTCACCGGGACAGGTCTATGGCTACACCTTC
TRBJ1-4 - TRBV21-1 - CASSKALLTGFKKLFF TGTGCCAGCAGCAAAGCGCTTTTGACAGGGTTTAAAAAACTGTTTTTT
TRBJ2-4 - TRBV5-1 TRBD2 CASSLSLAAENIQYF TGCGCCAGCAGCTTGAGCCTAGCGGCAGAAAACATTCAGTACTTC
TRBJ1-3 - TRBV7-2 TRBD1 CASRTTGGEGNTIYF TGTGCCAGCAGAACTACAGGGGGCGAAGGAAACACCATATATTTT
TRBJ2-1 - TRBV11-3 - CASSPGATRNEQFF TGTGCCAGCAGCCCGGGAGCGACGAGGAATGAGCAGTTCTTC
TRBJ2-1 - TRBV29-1 TRBD2 CSVALAGTSISYNEQFF TGCAGCGTTGCCCTAGCGGGGACTTCGATCTCCTACAATGAGCAGTTCTTC
TRBJ2-7 - TRBV28 - CASRATGSYEQYF TGTGCCAGCAGAGCTACAGGGTCCTACGAGCAGTACTTC
TRBJ1-1 - TRBV5-4 TRBD1 CASSLALQGYTEAFF TGTGCCAGCAGCTTGGCCCTACAGGGGTACACTGAAGCTTTCTTT
TRBJ2-2 - TRBV3-1/TRBV3-2 - CASSQVRLTGELFF TGTGCCAGCAGCCAAGTACGTTTAACCGGGGAGCTGTTTTTT
TRBJ1-2 once TRBV29-1 - CSVVEVSIYGYTF TGCAGCGTTGTGGAGGTTTCTATCTATGGCTACACCTTC
TRBJ2-6 - TRBV6-6 - CASSFHQGGGANVLTF TGTGCCAGCAGTTTTCACCAGGGGGGTGGGGCCAACGTCCTGACTTTC
TRBJ1-5 - TRBV12-3/TRBV12-4 - CASSRSGIQPQHF TGTGCCAGCAGCCGGAGCGGGATTCAGCCCCAGCATTTT
TRBJ2-3 - TRBV12-3/TRBV12-4 - CASTRAADTQYF TGTGCCAGCACCCGGGCCGCAGATACGCAGTATTTT
TRBJ2-7 - TRBV10-2 TRBD2 CASSDPGGREGQGYEQYF TGCGCCAGCTCGGACCCCGGGGGCCGGGAGGGCCAAGGCTACGAGCAGTACTTC
TRBJ1-2 - TRBV28 - CASSSRRVGGYTF TGTGCCAGCAGCTCGAGGCGGGTGGGAGGCTACACCTTC
TRBJ2-5 - TRBV2 TRBD2 CASKQELAGVLGETQYF TGTGCCAGCAAACAGGAACTAGCGGGAGTCCTTGGAGAGACCCAGTACTTC
TRBJ2-3 - TRBV24-1 TRBD1 CATSDPTGGTDTQYF TGTGCCACCAGTGATCCTACAGGGGGCACAGATACGCAGTATTTT
TRBJ2-3 few TRBV28 TRBD2 CASSSPVRLAGDTDTQYF TGTGCCAGCAGTTCCCCGGTGAGGCTAGCGGGAGACACAGATACGCAGTATTTT
TRBJ2-1 - TRBV18 - CASSPWGSGDEQFF TGTGCCAGCTCACCTTGGGGGAGCGGCGATGAGCAGTTCTTC
TRBJ1-5 - TRBV28 TRBD1 CASTPWTGGNQPQHF TGTGCCAGCACCCCGTGGACAGGGGGCAATCAGCCCCAGCATTTT
TRBJ2-1 - TRBV5-1 TRBD2 CASSSVAGGYNEQFF TGCGCCAGCAGCTCGGTGGCGGGAGGCTACAATGAGCAGTTCTTC
TRBJ2-2 - TRBV5-4 - CASSWGRENTGELFF TGTGCCAGCAGCTGGGGACGGGAGAACACCGGGGAGCTGTTTTTT
TRBJ2-1 - TRBV30 - CAWRVGGMKVNEQFF TGTGCCTGGCGGGTCGGGGGCATGAAGGTCAATGAGCAGTTCTTC
TRBJ1-4 - TRBV28 TRBD1 CASSRRDRGHEDEKLFF TGTGCCAGCAGCCGCCGGGACAGGGGGCATGAGGATGAAAAACTGTTTTTT
TRBJ1-2 - TRBV7-2 - CASSYDGNYGYTF TGTGCCAGCAGCTACGACGGCAACTATGGCTACACCTTC
TRBJ2-3 - TRBV2 - CASSSWRGTDTQYF TGTGCCAGCAGTTCCTGGCGGGGCACAGATACGCAGTATTTT
TRBJ2-5 - TRBV24-1 - CATSDQQETQYF TGTGCCACCAGTGATCAGCAAGAGACCCAGTACTTC
TRBJ2-2 once TRBV7-2 - CASSLDFVFGELFF TGTGCCAGCAGCTTAGACTTTGTTTTCGGGGAGCTGTTTTTT
TRBJ1-3 few TRBV5-1 - CASSRSFDTIYF TGCGCCAGCAGCAGGTCCTTCGACACCATATATTTT
TRBJ2-3 - TRBV5-4 TRBD2 CASSSRGRADTQYF TGTGCCAGCAGCTCCCGGGGGAGGGCAGATACGCAGTATTTT
TRBJ1-2 - TRBV19 - CASSISEGYTF TGTGCCAGTAGTATCTCGGAGGGCTACACCTTC
TRBJ1-5 - TRBV6-5 - CASSYGGLGNQPQHF TGTGCCAGCAGTTACGGGGGGCTCGGCAATCAGCCCCAGCATTTT
TRBJ1-5 - TRBV6-6 - CASSYSGDQPQHF TGTGCCAGCAGTTACTCGGGGGATCAGCCCCAGCATTTT
TRBJ2-1 once TRBV6-1 - CASSEALDDEQFF TGTGCCAGCAGTGAAGCCCTCGATGATGAGCAGTTCTTC
TRBJ2-3 - TRBV11-3 TRBD2 CASSRGGGPVDTQYF TGTGCCAGCAGCCGGGGGGGAGGGCCTGTAGATACGCAGTATTTT
TRBJ1-5 - TRBV5-1 - CASSQDGQPNQPQHF TGCGCCAGCAGCCAGGACGGGCAGCCCAATCAGCCCCAGCATTTT
TRBJ2-7 - TRBV28 TRBD1 CASSRDRGYEQYF TGTGCCAGCAGCCGGGACAGGGGCTACGAGCAGTACTTC
TRBJ1-4 - TRBV4-3 - CASSRERTFKREKLFF TGCGCCAGCAGCCGGGAGCGGACATTCAAACGGGAAAAACTGTTTTTT
TRBJ1-2 - TRBV7-2 - CASSLSGSQVYGYTF TGTGCCAGCAGCTTAAGCGGCAGCCAGGTCTATGGCTACACCTTC
TRBJ2-7 - TRBV28 TRBD1 CASSFGTGGGEQYF TGTGCCAGCAGTTTTGGGACAGGGGGTGGCGAGCAGTACTTC